A selection of T cell receptor beta chains follows, all from one sample in a study of cytomegalovirus exposure and HLA in healthy donors. Produced via immunoSEQ multiplex PCR; TCRdb's table is partial and in-frame only. The top ten clones hold 4% of a sample with 100,000 to 150,000 clones, over 70% of them seen once. Sequencing input: PBMCs. The receptor source for this set is a man aged 18 to 29 in good health and CMV-seropositive. Both conserved end residues are part of each CDR3. The D gene is left open where the match is weak. A clone size is listed for some rows: how often the clone was seen (once, few, many), or a class if it is expanded.

D gene: .; clone size: .; J gene: TRBJ2-7; V gene: TRBV7-2; CDR3 protein: CASSLNSFWSLEQYF; CDR3 DNA: TGTGCCAGCAGCTTAAATTCGTTTTGGAGCTTGGAGCAGTACTTC
D gene: .; clone size: .; J gene: TRBJ2-4; V gene: TRBV4-3; CDR3 protein: CASSQGADGGLAKNIQYF; CDR3 DNA: TGCGCCAGCAGCCAAGGTGCGGACGGAGGTCTAGCCAAAAACATTCAGTACTTC
D gene: .; clone size: .; J gene: TRBJ2-7; V gene: TRBV5-1; CDR3 protein: CASSLEGVSYEQYF; CDR3 DNA: TGCGCCAGCAGCTTGGAAGGGGTCTCCTACGAGCAGTACTTC
D gene: TRBD1; clone size: .; J gene: TRBJ2-3; V gene: TRBV5-1; CDR3 protein: CASTIQGADTQYF; CDR3 DNA: TGCGCCAGCACCATCCAGGGGGCAGATACGCAGTATTTT
D gene: TRBD1; clone size: .; J gene: TRBJ1-1; V gene: TRBV4-1; CDR3 protein: CASRPTSGDRVRGLTEAFF; CDR3 DNA: TGCGCCAGCAGGCCGACATCCGGAGACAGGGTAAGAGGGTTGACTGAAGCTTTCTTT
D gene: TRBD2; clone size: .; J gene: TRBJ2-7; V gene: TRBV6-5; CDR3 protein: CASSWTSGSYEQYF; CDR3 DNA: TGTGCCAGCAGTTGGACTAGCGGGAGCTACGAGCAGTACTTC
D gene: TRBD2; clone size: .; J gene: TRBJ2-1; V gene: TRBV5-8; CDR3 protein: CASSSLTGTSGDNEQFF; CDR3 DNA: TGTGCCAGCAGCTCATTAACCGGGACTAGCGGAGACAATGAGCAGTTCTTC
D gene: .; clone size: few; J gene: TRBJ1-5; V gene: TRBV5-5; CDR3 protein: CASSLSPGDSNQPQHF; CDR3 DNA: TGTGCCAGCAGCTTGAGTCCCGGGGATAGCAATCAGCCCCAGCATTTT
D gene: TRBD2; clone size: .; J gene: TRBJ2-7; V gene: TRBV19; CDR3 protein: CASTLRLAGDYEQYF; CDR3 DNA: TGTGCCAGTACACTCCGGCTAGCGGGAGATTACGAGCAGTACTTC
D gene: .; clone size: once; J gene: TRBJ2-5; V gene: TRBV4-3; CDR3 protein: CASSQEKLSDHQETQYF; CDR3 DNA: TGCGCCAGCAGCCAAGAGAAGCTAAGCGACCACCAAGAGACCCAGTACTTC
D gene: .; clone size: .; J gene: TRBJ1-1; V gene: TRBV4-3; CDR3 protein: CASSQDSVGQMNTEAFF; CDR3 DNA: TGCGCCAGCAGCCAAGATTCCGTTGGACAGATGAACACTGAAGCTTTCTTT
D gene: .; clone size: .; J gene: TRBJ2-7; V gene: TRBV12-5; CDR3 protein: CVSGFETVYEQYF; CDR3 DNA: TGTGTTAGTGGTTTTGAGACAGTCTACGAGCAGTACTTC
D gene: TRBD1; clone size: .; J gene: TRBJ1-3; V gene: TRBV19; CDR3 protein: CASYRTGRNTIYF; CDR3 DNA: TGTGCCAGTTATCGGACAGGGAGAAACACCATATATTTT
D gene: TRBD1; clone size: .; J gene: TRBJ1-1; V gene: TRBV12-5; CDR3 protein: CATQGAYTEAFF; CDR3 DNA: TGTGCCACCCAGGGGGCGTACACTGAAGCTTTCTTT
D gene: TRBD1; clone size: few; J gene: TRBJ2-1; V gene: TRBV6-5; CDR3 protein: CASSYSVGTGAEEQFF; CDR3 DNA: TGTGCCAGCAGTTACTCAGTCGGAACAGGGGCTGAGGAACAGTTCTTC
D gene: .; clone size: .; J gene: TRBJ2-7; V gene: TRBV19; CDR3 protein: CASSGTTYEQYF; CDR3 DNA: TGTGCCAGTTCCGGGACAACCTACGAGCAGTACTTC
D gene: .; clone size: .; J gene: TRBJ2-1; V gene: TRBV5-1; CDR3 protein: CASSLGAAGTVEFF; CDR3 DNA: TGCGCCAGCAGCTTGGGGGCGGCGGGGACAGTTGAGTTCTTC
D gene: .; clone size: .; J gene: TRBJ1-1; V gene: TRBV19; CDR3 protein: CASRPPAGGINTLEAFF; CDR3 DNA: TGTGCCAGTAGGCCTCCGGCGGGGGGAATTAACACTTTGGAAGCTTTCTTT
D gene: TRBD1; clone size: .; J gene: TRBJ1-1; V gene: TRBV5-4; CDR3 protein: CASSFAGGTMNTEAFF; CDR3 DNA: TGTGCCAGCAGCTTCGCAGGGGGCACCATGAACACTGAAGCTTTCTTT
D gene: TRBD1; clone size: .; J gene: TRBJ1-1; V gene: TRBV5-6; CDR3 protein: CASSLRTGGAGRSEAFF; CDR3 DNA: TGTGCCAGCAGCTTACGGACAGGGGGCGCGGGTCGGTCTGAAGCTTTCTTT
D gene: TRBD2; clone size: .; J gene: TRBJ2-7; V gene: TRBV7-8; CDR3 protein: CASSFLPAGGLSSYEQYF; CDR3 DNA: TGTGCCAGCAGCTTTTTACCTGCGGGGGGGCTAAGCTCCTACGAGCAGTACTTC
D gene: TRBD1; clone size: .; J gene: TRBJ1-4; V gene: TRBV19; CDR3 protein: CASSYQQGAANEKLFF; CDR3 DNA: TGTGCCAGTAGTTATCAACAGGGGGCTGCTAATGAAAAACTGTTTTTT
D gene: TRBD1; clone size: once; J gene: TRBJ2-2; V gene: TRBV25-1; CDR3 protein: CASSGTGGTGELFF; CDR3 DNA: TGTGCCAGCAGTGGAACAGGGGGAACCGGGGAGCTGTTTTTT
D gene: .; clone size: .; J gene: TRBJ1-1; V gene: TRBV19; CDR3 protein: CASSIPWERDKAFF; CDR3 DNA: TGTGCCAGTAGTATACCCTGGGAGCGGGATAAAGCTTTCTTT
D gene: TRBD1; clone size: few; J gene: TRBJ2-5; V gene: TRBV5-5; CDR3 protein: CASRDRVGSKAAEYF; CDR3 DNA: TGTGCCAGCAGGGACAGGGTTGGTTCTAAGGCGGCGGAGTACTTC
D gene: TRBD2; clone size: .; J gene: TRBJ2-7; V gene: TRBV13; CDR3 protein: CASSFNALAGVGHEQYF; CDR3 DNA: TGTGCCAGCAGCTTCAACGCCCTAGCGGGAGTCGGCCACGAGCAGTACTTC
D gene: .; clone size: .; J gene: TRBJ1-5; V gene: TRBV2; CDR3 protein: CASRHNSGSNQPQHF; CDR3 DNA: TGTGCCAGCCGCCACAATTCCGGGAGCAATCAGCCCCAGCATTTT
D gene: .; clone size: .; J gene: TRBJ2-3; V gene: TRBV27; CDR3 protein: CASQTSWTSTDTQYF; CDR3 DNA: TGTGCCAGCCAGACGTCTTGGACATCCACAGATACGCAGTATTTT
D gene: TRBD2; clone size: .; J gene: TRBJ2-3; V gene: TRBV10-1; CDR3 protein: CASSDMGGMGRNTQYF; CDR3 DNA: TGCGCCAGCAGTGACATGGGAGGGATGGGCCGGAATACGCAGTATTTT
D gene: .; clone size: .; J gene: TRBJ1-1; V gene: TRBV27; CDR3 protein: CASSLGSGNTEAFF; CDR3 DNA: TGTGCCAGCAGTTTAGGTTCAGGAAACACTGAAGCTTTCTTT
D gene: TRBD1; clone size: once; J gene: TRBJ2-7; V gene: TRBV5-6; CDR3 protein: CASSFPGQGAYEQYF; CDR3 DNA: TGTGCCAGCAGCTTCCCGGGACAGGGGGCCTACGAGCAGTACTTC
D gene: .; clone size: .; J gene: TRBJ2-5; V gene: TRBV2; CDR3 protein: CASSGVSSETQYF; CDR3 DNA: TGTGCCAGCAGTGGGGTTAGCTCCGAGACCCAGTACTTC
D gene: .; clone size: .; J gene: TRBJ2-1; V gene: TRBV7-2; CDR3 protein: CASSLSPGDALNEQFF; CDR3 DNA: TGTGCCAGCAGCTTAAGTCCCGGGGATGCCCTCAATGAGCAGTTCTTC
D gene: .; clone size: .; J gene: TRBJ1-6; V gene: TRBV5-1; CDR3 protein: CASSSKGISYNSPLHF; CDR3 DNA: TGCGCCAGCAGCTCAAAGGGGATCTCCTATAATTCACCCCTCCACTTT
D gene: TRBD1; clone size: .; J gene: TRBJ2-2; V gene: TRBV5-5; CDR3 protein: CASSSGQGTTGELFF; CDR3 DNA: TGTGCCAGCAGCTCGGGACAGGGGACCACCGGGGAGCTGTTTTTT
D gene: TRBD2; clone size: .; J gene: TRBJ2-1; V gene: TRBV19; CDR3 protein: CASIGGRATGSYNEQFF; CDR3 DNA: TGTGCCAGTATCGGCGGGAGGGCCACCGGCTCCTACAATGAGCAGTTCTTC
D gene: .; clone size: .; J gene: TRBJ1-1; V gene: TRBV5-1; CDR3 protein: CASSSQDHTEAFF; CDR3 DNA: TGCGCCAGCAGCTCCCAGGATCACACTGAAGCTTTCTTT
D gene: .; clone size: .; J gene: TRBJ2-7; V gene: TRBV29-1; CDR3 protein: CSVEEGRGGHKRDEQYF; CDR3 DNA: TGCAGCGTTGAAGAAGGACGAGGGGGACACAAACGAGACGAGCAGTACTTC
D gene: TRBD1; clone size: .; J gene: TRBJ1-4; V gene: TRBV4-2; CDR3 protein: CASSPRMDRGATNEKLFF; CDR3 DNA: TGTGCCAGCAGCCCCCGAATGGACAGGGGTGCAACTAATGAAAAACTGTTTTTT
D gene: TRBD1; clone size: .; J gene: TRBJ1-2; V gene: TRBV4-3; CDR3 protein: CASSQDRDRGGGYTF; CDR3 DNA: TGCGCCAGCAGCCAAGACCGGGACAGGGGAGGCGGCTACACCTTC
D gene: TRBD2; clone size: once; J gene: TRBJ2-7; V gene: TRBV9; CDR3 protein: CASSVEGTSVWDEQYF; CDR3 DNA: TGTGCCAGCAGCGTAGAGGGGACTAGCGTCTGGGACGAGCAGTACTTC
D gene: TRBD2; clone size: .; J gene: TRBJ2-7; V gene: TRBV6-5; CDR3 protein: CASMGPSGRNEQYF; CDR3 DNA: TGTGCCAGCATGGGGCCTAGCGGGAGGAACGAGCAGTACTTC
D gene: TRBD1; clone size: .; J gene: TRBJ1-6; V gene: TRBV7-9; CDR3 protein: CASSLGQGDNSPLHF; CDR3 DNA: TGTGCCAGCAGCTTAGGACAGGGAGATAATTCACCCCTCCACTTT
D gene: TRBD1; clone size: .; J gene: TRBJ2-3; V gene: TRBV10-3; CDR3 protein: CATLQGAKDTQYF; CDR3 DNA: TGTGCCACCCTACAGGGGGCGAAAGATACGCAGTATTTT
D gene: .; clone size: .; J gene: TRBJ2-3; V gene: TRBV14; CDR3 protein: CASSRQSSDTQYF; CDR3 DNA: TGTGCCAGCAGCCGACAGTCCTCAGATACGCAGTATTTT
D gene: TRBD1; clone size: .; J gene: TRBJ2-7; V gene: TRBV5-1; CDR3 protein: CASSSGDSTYEQYF; CDR3 DNA: TGCGCCAGCAGCTCTGGGGACAGTACCTACGAGCAGTACTTC
D gene: TRBD2; clone size: once; J gene: TRBJ2-1; V gene: TRBV30; CDR3 protein: CAWSAGGPNEQFF; CDR3 DNA: TGTGCCTGGTCAGCGGGAGGGCCCAATGAGCAGTTCTTC
D gene: .; clone size: .; J gene: TRBJ1-2; V gene: TRBV5-1; CDR3 protein: CASSLGQNGYTF; CDR3 DNA: TGCGCCAGCAGCTTGGGACAGAATGGCTACACCTTC
D gene: .; clone size: .; J gene: TRBJ2-7; V gene: TRBV9; CDR3 protein: CASSVGGALDQDEQYF; CDR3 DNA: TGTGCCAGCAGCGTAGGCGGGGCCCTAGATCAGGACGAGCAGTACTTC
D gene: TRBD1; clone size: once; J gene: TRBJ2-3; V gene: TRBV19; CDR3 protein: CASSQGATDTQYF; CDR3 DNA: TGTGCCAGTAGTCAGGGGGCCACAGATACGCAGTATTTT